The rows below give T cell receptor beta chains drawn from one sample of a study of T-cell memory formation after mild COVID-19. TCRdb recomputed calls from the 5' RACE reads with MiXCR, one row per CDR3 protein. The sample consists of under 250,000 distinct CDR3 sequences, over 8.5% of them appearing once. Sequencing used PBMCs or a T cell subset sorted from them (not recorded which). These receptors were taken from a man aged 18 to 30 who had mild COVID-19 (a few samples of this study predate the infection). Cell type and time point are not known. The CDR3 runs from the conserved cysteine through the conserved F or W. The D gene is left open where the match is weak. Size tells how often a clone was seen (once, few, many) or the class of an expanded clone, and some rows leave it out.

V gene	J gene	clone size	D gene	CDR3 DNA	CDR3 protein
TRBV28	TRBJ2-5	.	.	TGTGCCAGCAGTTTGGGCGGTCCCCAATACTTC	CASSLGGPQYF
TRBV20-1	TRBJ2-3	many	.	TGCAGTGCTTTCATCTCCGAGGAAGATACGCAGTATTTT	CSAFISEEDTQYF
TRBV10-3	TRBJ2-3	few	TRBD2	TGTGCCATCAGTGAGTCGAGGGAGGGGACAGATACGCAGTATTTT	CAISESREGTDTQYF
TRBV12-3/TRBV12-4	TRBJ2-6	few	.	TGTGCCAGCAGCCCTGGGACGCGCCGCTCTGGGGCCAACGTCCTGACTTTC	CASSPGTRRSGANVLTF
TRBV12-3/TRBV12-4	TRBJ1-5	few	.	TGTGCCAGCAGTTTACTGACCCAGCCCCAGCATTTT	CASSLLTQPQHF
TRBV28	TRBJ2-3	.	.	TGTGCCAGCAGTCCCCCGTTCGCTCCGAGGTATTTT	CASSPPFAPRYF
TRBV20-1	TRBJ1-4	.	.	TGCAGTGCGAGAGGCAGTGGGGGGAAACTGTTTTTT	CSARGSGGKLFF
TRBV14	TRBJ1-1	.	.	TGTGCCAGCAGCCAAGAGATAGGGTACACTGAAGCTTTCTTT	CASSQEIGYTEAFF
TRBV6-6	TRBJ2-4	.	TRBD2	TGTGCCAGCAGTGGAGCGGGGGCCTTAGCCAAAAACATTCAGTACTTC	CASSGAGALAKNIQYF
TRBV12-3/TRBV12-4	TRBJ1-1	many	.	TGCGCCAGCAGCTTCCAGGGTCTGAACACTGAAGCTTTCTTT	CASSFQGLNTEAFF
TRBV6-1	TRBJ1-2	.	.	TGTGCCGCCTCCTTCAATGGGGCGCTTGGCTACACCTTC	CAASFNGALGYTF
TRBV5-1	TRBJ2-2	.	TRBD1	TGCGCCAGCAGCTTCTATCCCGGGACAGGGACCGGGGAGCTGTTTTTT	CASSFYPGTGTGELFF
TRBV5-1	TRBJ2-6	.	.	TGCGCCAGCAGCTTGGGGTCGGTCTTTCCCCCTGCTGGGGCCAACGTCCTGACTTTC	CASSLGSVFPPAGANVLTF
TRBV25-1	TRBJ1-6	.	.	TGTGCCAGCAGTGAAAAGGGTTGGGTTTCACCCCTCCACTTT	CASSEKGWVSPLHF
TRBV27	TRBJ2-1	few	.	TGTGCCAGCAGTTCCCTTAGTGGGGGTGAGCAGTTCTTC	CASSSLSGGEQFF
TRBV4-1	TRBJ1-5	many	TRBD1	TGCGCCAGCAGCCAAGATGGAGACAGGGCCCAGCCCCAGCATTTT	CASSQDGDRAQPQHF
TRBV5-1	TRBJ2-1	few	.	TGCGCCAGCAGCTTAGGAGCTCCCTACAATGAGCAGTTCTTC	CASSLGAPYNEQFF
TRBV3-1	TRBJ2-1	few	TRBD2	TGTGCCAGCAGCCTCCAGACTAGCGGGGAGAATGAGCAGTTCTTC	CASSLQTSGENEQFF
TRBV4-1	TRBJ1-1	.	TRBD1	TGCGCCAGCAGCCACCCAACAGGGGACTCGGGGGGGATAACTTTCTTT	CASSHPTGDSGGITFF
TRBV7-2	TRBJ1-2	.	.	TGTGCCAGCAGCCAGAGGGGCAGCCCGGTCGACTACACCTTC	CASSQRGSPVDYTF
TRBV2	TRBJ1-5	few	TRBD1	TGTGCCAGCAGTGGGGGACAGGGCAATCAGCCCCAGCATTTT	CASSGGQGNQPQHF
TRBV6-2/TRBV6-3	TRBJ2-7	few	.	TGTGCCAGCAGTTACTCTAGGGAGGTTCACGAGCAGTACTTC	CASSYSREVHEQYF
TRBV7-6	TRBJ1-1	few	.	TGTGCCAGCAGCTTAGAGTCTGGGGGCTTGACTGAAGCTTTCTTT	CASSLESGGLTEAFF
TRBV11-2	TRBJ1-2	few	.	TGTGCCAGCAGCATAATCGACAACAACTATGGCTACACCTTC	CASSIIDNNYGYTF
TRBV20-1	TRBJ1-2	.	.	TGCAGTGCTAGAGAAGGCAGGGGATTTGGCTACACCTTC	CSAREGRGFGYTF
TRBV11-2	TRBJ2-4	many	TRBD1	TGTGCCAGCAGCGTACACAGGGGAAGCGAAAACATTCAGTACTTC	CASSVHRGSENIQYF
TRBV20-1	TRBJ2-1	.	TRBD2	TGCAGTGCTAGAGACCCCAGCGGGGGATACAATGAGCAGTTCTTC	CSARDPSGGYNEQFF
TRBV7-3	TRBJ2-1	few	.	TGTGCCAGCAGCTTAACGTTAAACAATGAGCAGTTCTTC	CASSLTLNNEQFF
TRBV21-1	TRBJ1-5	few	.	TGTGCCAGCCCAACGGGGGGGTATCAGCCCCAGCATTTT	CASPTGGYQPQHF
TRBV5-6	TRBJ2-5	few	TRBD1	TGTGCCAGCTTACGGACAGGGTCAGAGACCCAGTACTTC	CASLRTGSETQYF
TRBV7-9	TRBJ2-2	.	.	TGTGCCAGCAGCTTTGAGTCCGGGGAGCTGTTTTTT	CASSFESGELFF
TRBV28	TRBJ1-3	few	.	TGTGCCAGCAGTTTGGGACGGGTGATCTCTGGAAACACCATATATTTT	CASSLGRVISGNTIYF
TRBV7-3	TRBJ2-3	many	TRBD2	TGTGCCAGCAGCTATGGAGCGGGGGGAGGAAATACGCAGTATTTT	CASSYGAGGGNTQYF
TRBV4-1	TRBJ2-5	.	TRBD1	TGCGCCAGCAGCCAAATCGGGGACAGCCTGGAGACCCAGTACTTC	CASSQIGDSLETQYF
TRBV19	TRBJ1-1	many	TRBD1	TGTGCCAGTAGTTTTTCCGGGACAGCTCTTAACACTGAAGCTTTCTTT	CASSFSGTALNTEAFF
TRBV3-1	TRBJ2-7	few	.	TGTGCCACCCTGGATCCTTCATCCTACGAGCAGTACTTC	CATLDPSSYEQYF
TRBV4-1	TRBJ2-2	once	.	TGCGCCAGCGGCCGTGAGTGGGGGGCCGGCGGGGAGCTGTTTTTT	CASGREWGAGGELFF
TRBV29-1	TRBJ2-3	many	.	TGCAGCGTTGAACCCGATCCGGGAGATACGCAGTATTTT	CSVEPDPGDTQYF
TRBV4-2	TRBJ1-2	few	.	TGTGCCAGCAGCCAAGGGGGCGACAGGGGCTACACCTTC	CASSQGGDRGYTF
TRBV15	TRBJ2-7	.	.	TGTGCCACCAGCAGAGACCGCGCAGGCGGGTTATACTACGAGCAGTACTTC	CATSRDRAGGLYYEQYF
TRBV5-5	TRBJ2-3	.	.	TGTGCCAGCAGCCAACGACTAGTGATCACAGATACGCAGTATTTT	CASSQRLVITDTQYF
TRBV7-6	TRBJ2-7	.	.	TGTGCCAGCAGCTTAGCGCTTCTGGACCAAACTTCCTACGAGCAGTACTTC	CASSLALLDQTSYEQYF
TRBV6-5	TRBJ1-1	.	.	TGTGCCAGCAGAGAGGACGGGAACACTGAAGCTTTCTTT	CASREDGNTEAFF
TRBV6-2/TRBV6-3	TRBJ2-4	.	.	TGTGCCAGCATCCAGCCCGGGGCCATAGCCAAAAACATTAAGTACTTC	CASIQPGAIAKNIKYF
TRBV6-5	TRBJ1-1	.	TRBD1	TGTGCCAGCAGTTACCGGACAGGGCAGAACACTGAAGCTTTCTTT	CASSYRTGQNTEAFF
TRBV5-1	TRBJ2-1	many	.	TGCGCCAGCAGCTTGGTTGGGAGCTCCTACAATGAGCAGTTCTTC	CASSLVGSSYNEQFF
TRBV7-3	TRBJ2-3	few	.	TGTGCCAGCAGCTTAACGGGGCAGGGTGCAGATACGCAGTATTTT	CASSLTGQGADTQYF
TRBV5-1	TRBJ2-3	.	.	TGCGCCAGCAGCTTGGGCCAGGGCAGCCCGGCAATGGATACGCAGTATTTT	CASSLGQGSPAMDTQYF
TRBV12-3/TRBV12-4	TRBJ2-7	many	TRBD1	TGTGCCAGCAGTGCCATCCCGCCGGGACAGGGTAAGGACGAGCAGTACTTC	CASSAIPPGQGKDEQYF
TRBV7-2	TRBJ1-6	.	.	TGTGCCAGCAGCCGGGTGGGGGGTTCACCCCTCCACTTT	CASSRVGGSPLHF
TRBV20-1	TRBJ2-7	few	.	TGCAGTGCTAGACAGGGGTACGAGCAGTACTTC	CSARQGYEQYF
TRBV5-1	TRBJ2-2	few	.	TGCGCCAGCAGCTTGTGGCTGAACACCGGGGAGCTGTTTTTT	CASSLWLNTGELFF
TRBV7-9	TRBJ1-6	few	.	TGTGCCAGCAGCTTAAGCGGGGCCGAGGGTTTGAATTCACCCCTCCACTTT	CASSLSGAEGLNSPLHF
TRBV20-1	TRBJ1-6	few	.	TGCAGTGCTAGAGATTTGGCAGGGAGCTCCTATAATTCACCCCTCCACTTT	CSARDLAGSSYNSPLHF